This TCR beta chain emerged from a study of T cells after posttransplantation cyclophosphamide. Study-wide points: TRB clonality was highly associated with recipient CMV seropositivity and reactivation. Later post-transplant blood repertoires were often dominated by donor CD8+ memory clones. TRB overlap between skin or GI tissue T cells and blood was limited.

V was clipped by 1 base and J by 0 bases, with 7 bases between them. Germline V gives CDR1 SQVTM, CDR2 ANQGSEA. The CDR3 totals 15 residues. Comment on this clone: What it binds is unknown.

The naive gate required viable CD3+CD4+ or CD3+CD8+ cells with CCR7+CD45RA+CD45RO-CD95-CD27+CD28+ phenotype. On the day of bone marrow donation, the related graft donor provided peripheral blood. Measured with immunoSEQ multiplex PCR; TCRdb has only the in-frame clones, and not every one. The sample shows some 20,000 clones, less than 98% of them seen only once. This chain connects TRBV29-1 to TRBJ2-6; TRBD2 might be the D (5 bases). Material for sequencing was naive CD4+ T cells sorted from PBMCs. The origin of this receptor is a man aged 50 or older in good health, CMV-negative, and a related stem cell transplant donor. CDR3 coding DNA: TGCAGCGTTGAAGGCGGGCTCTCTGGGGCCAACGTCCTGACTTTC. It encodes CSVEGGLSGANVLTF.